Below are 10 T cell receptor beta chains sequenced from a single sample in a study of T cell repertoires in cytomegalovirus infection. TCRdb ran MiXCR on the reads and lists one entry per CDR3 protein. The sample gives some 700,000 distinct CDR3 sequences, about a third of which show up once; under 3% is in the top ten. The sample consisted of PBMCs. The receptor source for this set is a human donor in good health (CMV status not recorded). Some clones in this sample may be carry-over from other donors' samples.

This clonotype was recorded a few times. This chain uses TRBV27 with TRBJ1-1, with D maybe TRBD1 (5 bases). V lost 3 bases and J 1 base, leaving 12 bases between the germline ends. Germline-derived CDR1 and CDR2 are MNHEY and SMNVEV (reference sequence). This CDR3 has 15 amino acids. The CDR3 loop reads CASSFGQGANTEAFF. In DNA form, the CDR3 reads TGTGCCAGCAGTTTTGGCCAGGGCGCGAACACTGAAGCTTTCTTT.

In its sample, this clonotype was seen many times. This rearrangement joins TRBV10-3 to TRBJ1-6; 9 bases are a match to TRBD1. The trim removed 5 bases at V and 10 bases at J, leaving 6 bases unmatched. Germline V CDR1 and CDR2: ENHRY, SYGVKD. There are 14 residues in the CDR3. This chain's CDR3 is CAISPGTGSSPLHF. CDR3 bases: TGTGCCATCAGTCCCGGGACAGGGTCATCACCCCTCCACTTT.

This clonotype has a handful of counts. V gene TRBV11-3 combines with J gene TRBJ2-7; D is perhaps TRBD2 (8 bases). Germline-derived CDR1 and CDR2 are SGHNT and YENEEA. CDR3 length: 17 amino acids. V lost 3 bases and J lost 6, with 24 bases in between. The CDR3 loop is CASSFGNRGLVFGEQYF. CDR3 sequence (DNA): TGTGCCAGCAGCTTCGGGAACAGGGGACTAGTCTTCGGCGAGCAGTACTTC.

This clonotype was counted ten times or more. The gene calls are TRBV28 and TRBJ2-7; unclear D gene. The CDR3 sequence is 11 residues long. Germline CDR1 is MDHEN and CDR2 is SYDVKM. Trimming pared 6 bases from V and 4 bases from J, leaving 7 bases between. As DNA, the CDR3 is TGTGCCAGCAGAAAGGGTTACGAGCAGTACTTC. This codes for CASRKGYEQYF. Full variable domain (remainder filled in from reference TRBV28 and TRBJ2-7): DVKVTQSSRYLVKRTGEKVFLECVQDMDHENMFWYRQDPGLGLRLIYFSYDVKMKEKGDIPEGYSVSREKKERFSLILESASTNQTSMYLCASRKGYEQYFGPGTRLTVT.

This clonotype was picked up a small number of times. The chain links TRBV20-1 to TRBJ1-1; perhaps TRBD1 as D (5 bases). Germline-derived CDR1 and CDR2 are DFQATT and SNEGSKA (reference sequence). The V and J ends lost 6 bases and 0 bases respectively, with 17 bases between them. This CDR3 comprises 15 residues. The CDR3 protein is CSAGGVQRLNTEAFF. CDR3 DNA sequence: TGCAGTGCCGGGGGGGTACAGAGGCTGAACACTGAAGCTTTCTTT.

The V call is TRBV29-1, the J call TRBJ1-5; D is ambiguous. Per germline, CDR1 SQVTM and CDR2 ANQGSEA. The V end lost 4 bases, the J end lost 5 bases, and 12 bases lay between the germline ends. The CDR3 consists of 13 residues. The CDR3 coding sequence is TGCAGCGTTGCTGTTGGACGGGATCAGCCCCAGCATTTT. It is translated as CSVAVGRDQPQHF.

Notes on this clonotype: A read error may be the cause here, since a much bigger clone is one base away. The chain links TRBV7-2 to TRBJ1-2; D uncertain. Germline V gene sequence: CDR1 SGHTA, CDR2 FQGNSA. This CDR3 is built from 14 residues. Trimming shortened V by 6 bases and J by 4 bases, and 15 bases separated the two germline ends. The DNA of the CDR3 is TGTGCCAGCAGATTTAGTGGGCGGTCCTATGGCTACACCTTC. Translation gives CASRFSGRSYGYTF.

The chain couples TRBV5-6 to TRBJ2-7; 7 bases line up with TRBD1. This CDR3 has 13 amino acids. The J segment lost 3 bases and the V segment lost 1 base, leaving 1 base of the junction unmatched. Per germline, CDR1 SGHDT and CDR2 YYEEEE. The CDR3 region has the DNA TGTGCCAGCAGCTTGCGACAGGGCTACGAGCAGTACTTC. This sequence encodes CASSLRQGYEQYF.

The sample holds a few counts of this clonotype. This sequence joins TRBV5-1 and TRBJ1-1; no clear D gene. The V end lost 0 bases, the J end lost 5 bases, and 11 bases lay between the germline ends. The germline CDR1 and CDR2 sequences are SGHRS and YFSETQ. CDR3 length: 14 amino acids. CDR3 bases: TGCGCCAGCAGCTTGGAGTTAGGGAGGACTGAAGCTTTCTTT. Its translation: CASSLELGRTEAFF.

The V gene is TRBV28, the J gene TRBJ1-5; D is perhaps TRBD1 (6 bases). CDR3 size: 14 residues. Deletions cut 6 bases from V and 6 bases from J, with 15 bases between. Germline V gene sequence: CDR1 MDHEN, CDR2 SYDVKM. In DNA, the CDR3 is TGTGCCAGCAGACCTTCGGGACAATTTCAGCCCCAGCATTTT. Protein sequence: CASRPSGQFQPQHF.